The T cell receptor beta chain described here comes from a study of T cell repertoires in cytomegalovirus infection. Study at large: TCR beta signatures that were public indicated CMV infection and matching HLA type.

Points on this clonotype: Its antigen is unidentified.

TCRdb called the reads again in MiXCR, with one record for every CDR3 protein. The sample has some 110,000 distinct CDR3 sequences, roughly a tenth seen once. Broader study findings: Carriers of CMV plus the relevant HLA were identified by cumulative public TCR beta family frequency. HLA-C-restricted CMV clonotypes gave the most frequent clonotype in two of eight donors.

Per the germline V gene, CDR1 is SGHAT and CDR2 is FQNNGV. Trimming shortened V by 1 base and J by 3 bases, and 6 bases separated the two germline ends. The CDR3 consists of 14 residues. The sequenced sample consisted of PBMCs, sequenced either directly or after in vitro stimulation (not recorded which). The rearrangement joins TRBV11-2 to TRBJ2-2; unclear D gene. The origin of this receptor is a human donor in good health (CMV status not recorded). Some clones in this sample may be carry-over from other donors' samples. The chain's CDR3 is CASSLARYTGELFF. The CDR3 bases are TGTGCCAGCAGCTTAGCGCGTTACACCGGGGAGCTGTTTTTT.